This TCR beta chain was profiled in a study of T-cell memory formation after mild COVID-19. With V trimmed by 6 bases and J by 5 bases, 11 bases remained unmatched. The CDR3 extends over 15 amino acids. From germline, CDR1 is LGHNA and CDR2 YNFKEQ. TCRdb called the 5' RACE reads again in MiXCR, with one record for every CDR3 protein. Of fewer than 450,000 distinct CDR3 sequences in the sample, roughly 21% are singletons; the top ten hold around an eighth. The sample taken for sequencing was PBMCs or a T cell subset sorted from them (not recorded which). The chain is built from TRBV4-2 and TRBJ2-7; 9 bases are shared with TRBD1. This TCR was sampled from an adult woman who had mild COVID-19 (a few samples of this study predate the infection). Cell type and time point are not known. In DNA form, the CDR3 reads TGTGCCAGCAGTGGGACGGGGGACAGGGCCAACGAGCAGTACTTC. Its translation is CASSGTGDRANEQYF.